This T cell receptor beta chain was profiled in a study of T cell repertoires in cytomegalovirus infection. In the study overall: It was recently identified HLA-C-restricted and well-studied HLA-B-restricted CMV epitopes that the study used.

This clonotype came up a few times. Its matching antigen is unknown. Study results and caveats: Predominance within the ex vivo response was attributable to HLA-C-restricted CMV-specific TCR beta clonotypes.

TCRdb re-called the reads through MiXCR, storing one row per CDR3 protein. The data show 450,000 to 600,000 distinct CDR3 sequences, more than 30% seen once. V was pared by 6 bases and J by 7 bases, with 11 bases of the junction left unmatched. CDR3 length equals 16 residues. This chain joins TRBV12-3 or TRBV12-4 and TRBJ2-1; TRBD1 matches 11 bases. The origin of this receptor is a human donor in good health (CMV status not recorded). Some clones in this sample may be carry-over from other donors' samples. The sequenced sample was cultured PBMCs, obtained from culture after CMV antigen stimulation. CDR3 protein: CASRKPGTGGGNEQFF. For the CDR3, the DNA is TGTGCCAGCAGGAAACCCGGGACAGGGGGAGGTAATGAGCAGTTCTTC.